This T cell receptor (beta chain) emerged from a study of cytomegalovirus exposure and HLA in healthy donors. The CDR3 length is 15 residues. Unmatched junction bases numbered 8, after V lost 6 bases and J lost 4 bases. Germline-derived CDR1 and CDR2 are MDHEN and SYDVKM. The PCR employed 60 Vbeta primers together with 13 Jbeta primers. This table comes from immunoSEQ multiplex PCR, and its TCRdb copy is limited to in-frame clones, with some not included. The table lists 250,000 to 350,000 clones, about 66% of them singletons. The source is a female donor in good health and CMV-seronegative. The sequencing input was PBMCs. J is TRBJ2-5 and V is TRBV28; TRBD1 matches 10 bases. The CDR3 DNA is TGTGCCAGCAGCCCCAGACAGGGGGCTACAGAGACCCAGTACTTC. Translation: CASSPRQGATETQYF.